The 29 T cell receptor beta chains reported below all come from one sample, sequenced in a study of blood T cell repertoires in COVID-19 (dated by TCRdb to 2018 to 2021). The receptor library was made with the immunoSEQ multiplex PCR assay. TCRdb retrieved this table from immuneACCESS and kept in-frame rearrangements only. Not all clones are present; in checked studies, unresolved V genes account for under half, and no reason is known for the remainder. A total of about 210,000 clones appear in this sample, 80% to 90% of them only once. About 4.6% of the sample is taken by the ten largest. Sequencing used PBMCs or T cells enriched from blood (not recorded which). The receptors derive from a woman aged 25 to 39 who had been exposed to COVID-19.

This clone was seen a single time. V is TRBV7-9 and J is TRBJ2-5; D perhaps matches TRBD2 (6 bases). Per germline, CDR1 SEHNR and CDR2 FQNEAQ (reference sequence). The V gene lost 4 bases and the J gene lost 0 bases, with 12 bases spanning the gap. There are 15 residues in the CDR3. The CDR3 is CASSSQASDQETQYF. The DNA for the CDR3 is TGTGCCAGCAGCTCACAAGCTAGCGACCAAGAGACCCAGTACTTC.

The V and J genes are TRBV5-1 and TRBJ1-2; TRBD1 agrees at 7 bases. Germline V lookup: CDR1 SGHRS, CDR2 YFSETQ. CDR3 length: 13 residues. V dropped 3 bases and J dropped 6; count of bases not matched to a gene: 5. In DNA form, the CDR3 reads TGCGCCAGCAGCTCACAGGACAGGAATGGCTACACCTTC. Protein sequence: CASSSQDRNGYTF.

The CDR3 DNA is TGTGCCAGCAAACCGGGAATCGGAGATACGCAGTATTTT. Protein: CASKPGIGDTQYF. J is TRBJ2-3 and V is TRBV27; maybe TRBD2 (5 bases). CDR1 is MNHEY, CDR2 SMNVEV, per germline (reference sequence). The CDR3 sequence is 13 residues long. Trimming removed 7 bases at V and 5 bases at J, with 13 bases between.

The chain carries TRBV5-4 and TRBJ1-4, with D maybe TRBD1 (5 bases). This CDR3 is 16 amino acids long. Germline V gene sequence: CDR1 SGHNT, CDR2 YYREEE (reference sequence). V was trimmed by 2 bases and J by 0 bases, leaving 11 bases between them. The CDR3 here is CASSFGRGATNEKLFF. CDR3 DNA: TGTGCCAGCAGCTTCGGACGGGGGGCAACTAATGAAAAACTGTTTTTT.

This rearrangement joins TRBV4-1 to TRBJ2-1; TRBD2 is a possible D gene (6 bases). This CDR3 spans 18 amino acids. In germline, CDR1 is MGHRA, CDR2 YSYEKL. V was shortened by 2 bases and J by 5 bases, with 22 bases between the two germline ends. The CDR3 nucleotides read TGCGCCAGCAGCCAAAAGAACGCGGGGCCAAAAGCGAACAATGAGCAGTTCTTC. Its translation is CASSQKNAGPKANNEQFF.

Only a few counts were recorded for this clone. The limits of the CDR3 on the DNA are not certain, so only TCRdb's listed CDR3 is given. The rearrangement uses TRBV19 and TRBJ2-2; the D call of TRBD1 is as the table states it, not checked on the DNA. Germline V gene lookup returns CDR1 LNHDA and CDR2 SQIVND (reference sequence). The CDR3 has 15 amino acids, counting both end residues. CDR3 in amino acids: CASTSGQGGFRELFF.

The table lists this clone with a count of one. V gene TRBV6-6 combines with J gene TRBJ1-5; D ambiguous. CDR1 and CDR2 (germline): MNHNY, SVGAGI (reference sequence). Trimming removed 0 bases from V and 5 bases from J, with 8 bases in between. The CDR3 runs to 14 residues. CDR3 region: CASSYSRSDQPQHF. The CDR3 DNA sequence: TGTGCCAGCAGTTACTCGCGGTCGGATCAGCCCCAGCATTTT.

As DNA, the CDR3 is TGTGCCAGCAGCTTGAGGGTAGCGGCCGACTTCGGCGAGCAGTACTTC. Protein product: CASSLRVAADFGEQYF. This rearrangement joins TRBV5-8 to TRBJ2-7, with D tentatively TRBD2 (6 bases). The length of the CDR3 is 16 residues. V was trimmed by 1 base and J by 6 bases, leaving 20 bases between them. From germline, CDR1 is SGHTS and CDR2 YDEGEE.

This clone was found once. Other DNA sequences from this sample encode an identical CDR3 as well. V and J are TRBV20-1 and TRBJ2-3, with TRBD2 matching 10 bases. This CDR3 is 16 amino acids long. The trim removed 3 bases at V and 0 bases at J, leaving 6 bases unmatched. Looked up from germline, CDR1 is DFQATT and CDR2 is SNEGSKA (reference sequence). The CDR3 loop reads CSASRLAGDSTDTQYF. In DNA, the CDR3 is TGCAGTGCTAGTAGGCTAGCGGGGGATAGCACAGATACGCAGTATTTT.

The V and J genes are TRBV24-1 and TRBJ2-1; 11 bases map to TRBD1. J was trimmed by 10 bases and V by 2 bases; bases with no gene match: 9. Germline V gives CDR1 KGHDR, CDR2 SFDVKD. The CDR3 loop spans 16 amino acids. In DNA, the CDR3 is TGTGCCACCAGTGATTCTCGGACAGGGGGCGGGCGCGAGCAGTTCTTC. It specifies CATSDSRTGGGREQFF.

The chain employs TRBV10-2 and TRBJ1-4; 10 bases fit TRBD1. Germline trimming cut 4 bases from V and 6 bases from J; bases unmatched to any gene: 2. The CDR3 contains 14 residues. Germline V lookup: CDR1 WSHSY, CDR2 SAAADI. CDR3 in DNA: TGCGCCAGCAGTGCTGGGACAGGGGATGAAAAACTGTTTTTT. This translates into CASSAGTGDEKLFF.

J is TRBJ2-2 and V is TRBV11-2, with a possible D match to TRBD2 (5 bases). The V end was cut by 0 bases, the J end by 5 bases, with 16 bases between. Germline V gene lookup returns CDR1 SGHAT and CDR2 FQNNGV. The CDR3 loop spans 17 amino acids. The CDR3 sequence is CASSLDRVGLRTGELFF. The CDR3 nucleotides are TGTGCCAGCAGCTTAGATAGGGTCGGACTGCGGACCGGGGAGCTGTTTTTT.

This clone turned up a few times. This rearrangement joins TRBV10-1 to TRBJ2-1; D is possibly TRBD2 (5 bases). The germline V gene has CDR1 WNHNN and CDR2 SYGVQD (reference sequence). The CDR3 covers 14 residues. V lost 2 bases and J 8 bases, leaving 13 bases between the germline ends. The CDR3 is CASSETRTHDEQFF. DNA of the CDR3: TGCGCCAGCAGTGAGACCCGGACTCACGATGAGCAGTTCTTC.

This rearrangement joins TRBV12-5 to TRBJ2-1, with 11 bases matching TRBD2. With 2 bases clipped from V and 6 bases from J, the junction kept 9 bases outside the gene matches. The CDR3 extends over 17 amino acids. Germline V lookup: CDR1 LGHNT, CDR2 FRNRAP. CDR3 nucleotide sequence: TGTGCTAGTGGTTTGATACTACTAGCGGGGGCCCCCAATGAGCAGTTCTTC. It encodes CASGLILLAGAPNEQFF.

The CDR3 region has the DNA TGTGCCAGCAGCCAAGATGCCAGGGATACTTTCTTT. This encodes CASSQDARDTFF. V is TRBV3-1 (or the pseudogene TRBV3-2) and J is TRBJ1-1, with D maybe TRBD1 (5 bases). V gave up 0 bases and J gave up 12 bases, with 11 bases separating them. Germline loops: CDR1 LGHDT, CDR2 YNNKEL (reference sequence). The CDR3 consists of 12 residues.

V gene TRBV6-5 combines with J gene TRBJ2-1, with 9 bases fitting TRBD2. This CDR3 spans 13 amino acids. Trimming at V came to 8 bases and at J to 4 bases, leaving 3 bases not matched to a gene. Germline V gene data show CDR1 as MNHEY and CDR2 as SVGAGI. This CDR3 reads CASEAGGYNEQFF. Here the CDR3 DNA reads TGTGCCAGCGAGGCGGGGGGGTACAATGAGCAGTTCTTC.

V is TRBV3-1 (or the pseudogene TRBV3-2) and J is TRBJ1-4; D perhaps matches TRBD1 (5 bases). This CDR3 spans 15 amino acids. The germline V and J ends were trimmed by 2 bases and 4 bases, with 11 bases remaining between them. Germline CDR1 is LGHDT and CDR2 is YNNKEL (reference sequence). The CDR3 region is CASSQSGGNNEKLFF. The CDR3 DNA is TGTGCCAGCAGCCAATCCGGGGGAAATAATGAAAAACTGTTTTTT.

The chain joins TRBV11-3 to TRBJ1-2; D unclear. V gave up 5 bases and J gave up 2 bases, with 21 bases separating them. Germline CDR1 is SGHNT and CDR2 is YENEEA. This CDR3 is built from 17 residues. The CDR3 loop reads CASSKPGPGSPNYGYTF. In DNA, the CDR3 is TGTGCCAGCAGCAAACCTGGACCGGGATCCCCAAACTATGGCTACACCTTC.

J is TRBJ2-3 and V is TRBV5-1, with no clear D. The CDR3 runs to 14 residues. V was shortened by 0 bases and J by 0 bases, with 5 bases between the two germline ends. Germline lookup yields CDR1 SGHRS and CDR2 YFSETQ. The CDR3 coding sequence is TGCGCCAGCAGCTTGGTCAGTAGCACAGATACGCAGTATTTT. Translated: CASSLVSSTDTQYF.

The chain links TRBV2 to TRBJ1-4, with 7 bases fitting TRBD1. This CDR3 region has 14 residues. The trim removed 6 bases at V and 4 bases at J, leaving 5 bases unmatched. Germline V gene data show CDR1 as SNHLY and CDR2 as FYNNEI. The CDR3 sequence: CASSAQGVNEKLFF. CDR3 coding DNA: TGTGCCAGCAGCGCCCAGGGGGTTAATGAAAAACTGTTTTTT. Together with reference TRBV2 and TRBJ1-4, the CDR3 gives the full variable domain: EPEVTQTPSHQVTQMGQEVILRCVPISNHLYFYWYRQILGQKVEFLVSFYNNEISEKSEIFDDQFSVERPDGSNFTLKIRSTKLEDSAMYFCASSAQGVNEKLFFGSGTQLSVL.

This clone has only a few counts. This chain joins TRBV3-1 (or the pseudogene TRBV3-2) and TRBJ1-2, with D unclear. CDR3 length: 14 amino acids. Germline V CDR1 and CDR2: LGHDT, YNNKEL (reference sequence). Trimming pared 1 base from V and 2 bases from J, leaving 8 bases between. CDR3 bases: TGTGCCAGCAGCCAAGGAGGGAACAACTATGGCTACACCTTC. Translated, it gives CASSQGGNNYGYTF.

The chain is built from TRBV5-8 and TRBJ2-3, with 8 bases matching TRBD2. The V and J ends lost 8 bases and 5 bases, in that order; junction bases with no gene match: 13. Germline V gene sequence: CDR1 SGHTS, CDR2 YDEGEE. This CDR3 has 15 amino acids. The CDR3 DNA reads TGTGCCAGTGGGCGCGGCGGACTAGCAAAAGATACGCAGTATTTT. Its protein is CASGRGGLAKDTQYF. Full variable domain (rest looked up from reference TRBV5-8 and TRBJ2-3): EAGVTQSPTHLIKTRGQQATLRCSPISGHTSVYWYQQALGLGLQFLLWYDEGEERNRGNFPPRFSGRQFPNYSSELNVNALELEDSALYLCASGRGGLAKDTQYFGPGTRLTVL.

The chain links TRBV5-1 to TRBJ1-2; D possibly corresponds to TRBD1 (6 bases). Trimming cost V 4 bases and J 4 bases, with 14 bases left between them. Germline CDR1 and CDR2: SGHRS and YFSETQ. CDR3 length equals 14 residues. CDR3 sequence: CASSPDSVAYGYTF. CDR3 nucleotide sequence: TGCGCCAGCAGCCCGGACAGCGTCGCCTATGGCTACACCTTC.

The rearrangement links TRBV2 to TRBJ2-3, with TRBD2 identical over 7 bases. This CDR3 contains 17 residues. CDR1 and CDR2 from the germline V gene are SNHLY and FYNNEI. The trim removed 5 bases at V and 3 bases at J, leaving 14 bases unmatched. Here the CDR3 reads CASSLASGPKATDTQYF. CDR3 nucleotide sequence: TGTGCCAGCAGTTTGGCTAGCGGACCCAAGGCTACAGATACGCAGTATTTT.

V is TRBV18 and J is TRBJ1-2; D gene uncertain. CDR1 and CDR2 (germline): KGHSH, LQKENI. This CDR3 spans 16 amino acids. Trimming took 5 bases from V and 4 from J, leaving 20 bases between them. The chain's CDR3 is CASSWPPLFSPYGYTF. DNA for the CDR3: TGTGCCAGCTCATGGCCCCCCCTGTTTAGCCCCTATGGCTACACCTTC.

This clone was picked up one time. The chain is built from TRBV11-3 and TRBJ2-7; the D is unclear. The CDR3 runs 12 residues. Germline CDR1 is SGHNT and CDR2 is YENEEA. V dropped 5 bases and J dropped 4 bases, with 9 bases sitting between them. For the CDR3, the DNA is TGTGCCAGCAGCGCCTACTTGTACGAGCAGTACTTC. Protein sequence: CASSAYLYEQYF.

The chain couples TRBV5-1 to TRBJ2-7, with TRBD1 matching over 7 bases. V shed 4 bases, J shed 0 bases, and the junction held 10 bases outside the gene matches. CDR1 is SGHRS and CDR2 is YFSETQ in the germline V gene. The CDR3 has 16 residues. In nucleotides, the CDR3 is TGCGCCAGCAGCCCGGGACAGTCGGGCGGCTCCTACGAGCAGTACTTC. Protein: CASSPGQSGGSYEQYF.

This rearrangement joins TRBV7-9 to TRBJ1-5; D ambiguous. With 3 bases removed from V and 3 bases from J, the gap between germline ends came to 3 bases. The germline V gene encodes CDR1 SEHNR and CDR2 FQNEAQ (reference sequence). This CDR3 region has 12 residues. CDR3 sequence reads: CASSFSNQPQHF. The CDR3 bases are TGTGCCAGCAGCTTCTCCAATCAGCCCCAGCATTTT.

This clone was seen only once. This chain links TRBV5-1 with TRBJ2-7, with 7 bases aligning to TRBD1. The CDR3 loop spans 16 amino acids. The V gene's germline CDR1 is SGHRS and CDR2 YFSETQ. Trimming took 4 bases from V and 0 from J; bases not matched to a gene: 10. The CDR3 sequence is CASSPGQAYNSYEQYF. CDR3 in DNA: TGCGCCAGCAGCCCCGGACAGGCTTATAACTCCTACGAGCAGTACTTC.